This entry features one T cell receptor beta chain sequence. Its antigen is as yet unknown. This sample stems from a study of siplizumab effects on memory and regulatory T cells. Whole-study results and caveats: Naive T cells seemed more diverse than memory cells; they also seemed major alloresponse contributors. Alloreactive CD4+ clones that could be mapped were on average around 62% Treg-derived with siplizumab, against over 25% in controls.

The protocol was immunoSEQ multiplex PCR, while the TCRdb copy is restricted to in-frame clones and leaves out a portion. In the table there are roughly 56,000 clones, approximately 95% of which are singletons. Trimming cost V 10 bases and J 6 bases; bases outside gene matches: 9. Germline lookup yields CDR1 SGHVS and CDR2 FNYEAQ. CDR3 length: 13 amino acids. The sample taken for sequencing was CD8+ T cells sorted from blood. This sequence originates from a human donor in good health. V usage is TRBV7-6 and J usage is TRBJ1-1; 9 nucleotides align to TRBD1. The CDR3 bases are TGTGCCACCAAGGACAGGGGATACCCTGAAGCTTTCTTT. Translated, it gives CATKDRGYPEAFF.